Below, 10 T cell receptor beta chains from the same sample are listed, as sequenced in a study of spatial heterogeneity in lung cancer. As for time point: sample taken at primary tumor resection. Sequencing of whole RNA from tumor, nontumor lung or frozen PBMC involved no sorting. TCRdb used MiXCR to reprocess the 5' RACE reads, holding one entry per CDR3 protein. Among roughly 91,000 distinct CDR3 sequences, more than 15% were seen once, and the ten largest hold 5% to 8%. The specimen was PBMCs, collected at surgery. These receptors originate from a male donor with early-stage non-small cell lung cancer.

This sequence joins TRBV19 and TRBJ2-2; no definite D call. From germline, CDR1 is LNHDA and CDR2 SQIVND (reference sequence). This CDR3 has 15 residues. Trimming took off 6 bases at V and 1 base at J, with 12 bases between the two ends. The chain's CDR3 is CASRNDRVNTGELFF. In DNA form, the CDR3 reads TGTGCCAGTAGAAACGACCGGGTGAACACCGGGGAGCTGTTTTTT.

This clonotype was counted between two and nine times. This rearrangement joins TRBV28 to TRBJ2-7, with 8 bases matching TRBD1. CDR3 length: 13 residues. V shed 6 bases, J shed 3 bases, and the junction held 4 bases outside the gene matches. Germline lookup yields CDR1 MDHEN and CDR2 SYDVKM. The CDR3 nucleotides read TGTGCCAGCAGGAGCGGACAGGGCTACGAGCAGTACTTC. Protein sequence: CASRSGQGYEQYF.

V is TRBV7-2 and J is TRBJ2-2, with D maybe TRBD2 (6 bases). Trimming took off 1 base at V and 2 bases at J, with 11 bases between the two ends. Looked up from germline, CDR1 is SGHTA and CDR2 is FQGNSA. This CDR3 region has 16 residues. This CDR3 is CASSLGTMANTGELFF. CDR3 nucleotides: TGTGCCAGCAGCTTAGGGACTATGGCTAACACCGGGGAGCTGTTTTTT.

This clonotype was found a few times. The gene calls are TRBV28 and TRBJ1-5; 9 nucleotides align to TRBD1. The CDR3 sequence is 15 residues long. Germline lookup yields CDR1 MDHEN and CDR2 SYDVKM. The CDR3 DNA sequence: TGTGTCTCCGGGACAGGGCAGTTTAGCAATCAGCCCCAGCATTTT. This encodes CVSGTGQFSNQPQHF.

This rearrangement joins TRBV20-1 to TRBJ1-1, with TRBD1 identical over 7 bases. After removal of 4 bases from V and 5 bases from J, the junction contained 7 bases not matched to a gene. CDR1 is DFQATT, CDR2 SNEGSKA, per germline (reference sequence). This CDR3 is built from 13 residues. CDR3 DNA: TGCAGTGCTATACCCGGACAGGCTACTGAAGCTTTCTTT. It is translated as CSAIPGQATEAFF.

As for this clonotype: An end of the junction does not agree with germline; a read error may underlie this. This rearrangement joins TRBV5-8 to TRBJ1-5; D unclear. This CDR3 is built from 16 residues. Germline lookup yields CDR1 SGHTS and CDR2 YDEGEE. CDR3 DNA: TGTGCCAGCACCTTGTTAGCGGAGTCCGGCAATCAGCCCCAGCATTTT. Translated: CASTLLAESGNQPQHF.

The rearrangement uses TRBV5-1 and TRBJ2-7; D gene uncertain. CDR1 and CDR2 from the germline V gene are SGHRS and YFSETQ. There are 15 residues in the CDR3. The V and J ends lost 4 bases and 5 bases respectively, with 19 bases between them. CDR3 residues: CASSRALDGVHEQYF. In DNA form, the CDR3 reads TGCGCCAGCAGCCGGGCCCTCGATGGGGTCCACGAGCAGTACTTC.

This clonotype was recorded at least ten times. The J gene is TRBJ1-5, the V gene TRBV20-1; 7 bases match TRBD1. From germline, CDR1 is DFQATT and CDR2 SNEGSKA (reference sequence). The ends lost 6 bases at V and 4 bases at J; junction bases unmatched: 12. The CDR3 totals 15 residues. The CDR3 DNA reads TGCAGTGCCAGGTTCCGGGACAGACCTAATCAGCCCCAGCATTTT. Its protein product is CSARFRDRPNQPQHF.

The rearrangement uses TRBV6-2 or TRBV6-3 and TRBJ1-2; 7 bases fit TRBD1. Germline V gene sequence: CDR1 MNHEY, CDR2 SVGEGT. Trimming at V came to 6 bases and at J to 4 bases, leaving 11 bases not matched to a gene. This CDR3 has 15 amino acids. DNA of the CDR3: TGTGCCAGCAGACTTCAGGGGGATCTGGGCTATGGCTACACCTTC. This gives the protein CASRLQGDLGYGYTF.

The CDR3 DNA is TGTGCCATCAGTCTTGGGGGATCCGGGGAGCCCCAGCATTTT. Its protein is CAISLGGSGEPQHF. V is TRBV10-3 and J is TRBJ1-5, with TRBD1 as a possible D gene (5 bases). CDR3 length equals 14 residues. Per the germline V gene, CDR1 is ENHRY and CDR2 is SYGVKD. Trimming took off 5 bases at V and 8 bases at J, with 16 bases between the two ends.